This TCR beta chain was captured in a study of blood T cells in healthy people across ages. This clonotype was recorded at least ten times. Its antigen is not known. With a J-beta primer mix and a sample-barcoded 5' primer, a second PCR ran about 7 to 12 cycles. Each CDR3 protein gets one entry after TCRdb re-called the 5' RACE reads with MiXCR. Among over 1.5 million distinct CDR3 sequences listed, about 50% were seen once. Healthy Caucasians from Russia aged roughly 6 to 100 served as donors. Per individual sample, total RNA of at least 5.5 micrograms was extracted. General study findings and limits: The unknown donor CMV status may have confounded expanded clonotype changes.

Looked up from germline, CDR1 is SEHNR and CDR2 is FQNEAQ (reference sequence). This CDR3 region has 14 residues. V was cut by 2 bases and J by 3 bases, with 10 bases left in between. This sequence originates from a middle-aged woman in good health. The chain employs TRBV7-9 and TRBJ2-5; D is perhaps TRBD1 (6 bases). Sequences were obtained from blood. The CDR3 bases are TGTGCCAGCAGCTTACTGGACAGAGAAGAGACCCAGTACTTC. Amino acid sequence: CASSLLDREETQYF.